The rows below give T cell receptor beta chains drawn from one sample of a study of T-cell reconstitution after alpha-beta-depleted transplantation in children. TCRdb reanalysed the PCR reads using MiXCR and keeps one entry per CDR3 protein. The sample contains over 150,000 distinct CDR3 sequences, roughly 6.8% of which appear only once. Sequencing used PBMCs from the stem cell graft donor, obtained from the stem cell graft. The receptors derive from a human donor who donated a stem cell graft to a child with Wiskott-Aldrich syndrome. Each CDR3 is given with its conserved first and last residue. The D gene is left open where the match is weak. Clone size is shown for a subset of rows, as once, few, many or a class of expanded clone.

clone size,V gene,D gene,J gene,CDR3 DNA,CDR3 protein
many,TRBV5-8,-,TRBJ2-3,TGTGCCAGCAGCAGCACGACAGTCACAGATACGCAGTATTTT,CASSSTTVTDTQYF
-,TRBV5-5,-,TRBJ2-1,TGTGCCAGCAGCTTGGGGATCACTAATGAGCAGTTCTTC,CASSLGITNEQFF
-,TRBV20-1,TRBD1,TRBJ2-3,TGCAGTGCTACCCCACCCGGGACAGGGAATGCAGATACGCAGTATTTT,CSATPPGTGNADTQYF
few,TRBV5-1,TRBD2,TRBJ2-4,TGCGCCAGCAGCCTACCTCCCCGGACTAGCGGGAGGGTCCTAGCCAAAAACATTCAGTACTTC,CASSLPPRTSGRVLAKNIQYF
many,TRBV20-1,TRBD2,TRBJ2-2,TGCAGTGCTAGGGGACTAAACTGGGGCGGGGAGCTGTTTTTT,CSARGLNWGGELFF
many,TRBV6-5,-,TRBJ1-3,TGTGCCAGCAGTTATCACGGGGGAGCTGGAAACACCATATATTTT,CASSYHGGAGNTIYF
few,TRBV30,-,TRBJ1-4,TGTGCCTTAATACAGCCAACTAATGAAAAACTGTTTTTT,CALIQPTNEKLFF
many,TRBV12-3/TRBV12-4,-,TRBJ2-7,TGTGCCAGCAGTCAGGGCCTTGGGTCCTACGAGCAGTACTTC,CASSQGLGSYEQYF
-,TRBV12-3/TRBV12-4,TRBD2,TRBJ2-5,TGTGCCAGCAGTTTAAGCGGGAGGGCCTGGGAGACCCAGTACTTC,CASSLSGRAWETQYF
many,TRBV5-1,-,TRBJ1-6,TGCGCCAGCAGCTCAACTGGGGGTAATAATTCACCCCTCCACTTT,CASSSTGGNNSPLHF
-,TRBV20-1,-,TRBJ2-2,TGCAGTGCTCCATTAAACAGGGTACCCGGGGAGCTGTTTTTT,CSAPLNRVPGELFF
many,TRBV5-1,TRBD2,TRBJ2-1,TGCGCCAGCAGCTTGGGCGGGAGGGCTTCCTACAATGAGCAGTTCTTC,CASSLGGRASYNEQFF
few,TRBV5-1,-,TRBJ2-5,TGCGCCAGCAGCTTGGAGACTAACCAAGAGACCCAGTACTTC,CASSLETNQETQYF
-,TRBV6-1,-,TRBJ1-6,TGTGCCAGCAGTGAAAGGCGGAATTCACCCCTCCACTTT,CASSERRNSPLHF
-,TRBV18,-,TRBJ2-7,TGTGCCAGCTCACCATCCAGGGATAAGCCCTACGAGCAGTACTTC,CASSPSRDKPYEQYF
many,TRBV20-1,-,TRBJ2-1,TGCAGTGCTTTTACTAGCATCCACGTCCGCAATGAGCAGTTCTTC,CSAFTSIHVRNEQFF
many,TRBV20-1,-,TRBJ1-1,TGCAGTGCCAGGGACCGACAGAACACTGAAGCTTTCTTT,CSARDRQNTEAFF
few,TRBV7-9,-,TRBJ1-6,TGTGCCAGCAGCCCTGGGGCAGGGAGTTCACCCCTCCACTTT,CASSPGAGSSPLHF
-,TRBV18,TRBD1,TRBJ1-6,TGTGCCAGCTCACTGGATGGGACAGGGGCAAATTCACCCCTCCACTTT,CASSLDGTGANSPLHF
many,TRBV5-1,TRBD2,TRBJ2-7,TGCGCCAGCAGCTCGAGCGGGGAGGGCCACTACGAGCAGTACTTC,CASSSSGEGHYEQYF
many,TRBV5-1,TRBD2,TRBJ2-1,TGCGCCAGCAGCTTCCCCCGGACTAGCGGGAGCAATGAGCAGTTCTTC,CASSFPRTSGSNEQFF
many,TRBV5-1,-,TRBJ2-7,TGCGCCAGCAGCCCCGTTGATAAGTCGGGAAACTACGAGCAGTACTTC,CASSPVDKSGNYEQYF
many,TRBV5-6,TRBD2,TRBJ2-5,TGTGCCAGCAGCTTGTATTTCCTAGCGGGGTATCGGGCCCAGTACTTC,CASSLYFLAGYRAQYF
many,TRBV20-1,-,TRBJ2-7,TGCAGTGCTAGAGAGGGGGCTCTACGCTCCTACGAGCAGTACTTC,CSAREGALRSYEQYF
many,TRBV12-3/TRBV12-4,TRBD1,TRBJ1-1,TGTGCCAGCAGCGGACAGGGCACTGAAGCTTTCTTT,CASSGQGTEAFF
many,TRBV20-1,-,TRBJ2-3,TGCAGTGCCCGAGGGAACAGTCACCTCACAGATACGCAGTATTTT,CSARGNSHLTDTQYF
many,TRBV6-2/TRBV6-3,-,TRBJ2-1,TGTGCCAGCAGTAGCTTGGCGGGACCCTACAATGAGCAGTTCTTC,CASSSLAGPYNEQFF
many,TRBV9,-,TRBJ2-1,TGTGCCAGCAGCGTAGATGGCGGGATTGCCCCCTACAATGAGCAGTTCTTC,CASSVDGGIAPYNEQFF
many,TRBV24-1,-,TRBJ2-2,TGTGCCACCAGTGATCCTCTGGGGACCCGGGAGCTGTTTTTT,CATSDPLGTRELFF
many,TRBV11-2,-,TRBJ2-2,TGTGCCAGCAGCTTGCAGGGGATGAACACCGGGGAGCTGTTTTTT,CASSLQGMNTGELFF
many,TRBV10-3,TRBD2,TRBJ2-1,TGTGCCATCATGGCTAGCGGGGCCTCCTACAATGAGCAGTTCTTC,CAIMASGASYNEQFF
many,TRBV6-5,TRBD1,TRBJ2-3,TGTGCCAGCAGTTTTGGGACAGGGGGAAGCGTTACGCAGTATTTT,CASSFGTGGSVTQYF
-,TRBV20-1,-,TRBJ1-1,TGCAGTGCTAGCCCTCGGGCGGGGCCGGACACTGAAGCTTTCTTT,CSASPRAGPDTEAFF
many,TRBV6-1,-,TRBJ2-5,TGTGCCAGCAGTGATAAAGGTGGCAGGGTGGTAGAGACCCAGTACTTC,CASSDKGGRVVETQYF
many,TRBV6-5,-,TRBJ2-7,TGTGCCCCCGGGGTTTCCTACGAGCAGTACTTC,CAPGVSYEQYF
many,TRBV4-1,-,TRBJ1-2,TGCGCCAGCAGCCAAGATGGGTTTTATGGCTACACCTTC,CASSQDGFYGYTF
many,TRBV20-1,-,TRBJ1-6,TGCAGTGCTAGAGAGATATCTAGCTCCTATAATTCACCCCTCCACTTT,CSAREISSSYNSPLHF
many,TRBV29-1,-,TRBJ1-2,TGCAGCGGGACCGACACTGACTATGGCTACACCTTC,CSGTDTDYGYTF
-,TRBV18,TRBD1,TRBJ2-1,TGTGCCAGCTCACCCTTATATCGGACAGGGAACAATGAGCAGTTCTTC,CASSPLYRTGNNEQFF
many,TRBV28,-,TRBJ1-2,TGTGCCAGCCAAGGGGGAGGGGGAACGAACTATGGCTACACCTTC,CASQGGGGTNYGYTF
many,TRBV4-3,-,TRBJ2-6,TGCGCCAGCAGCCATCCTCAAGGGGCGAGGGTTGGGGCCAACGTCCTGACTTTC,CASSHPQGARVGANVLTF
few,TRBV5-5,-,TRBJ2-3,TGTGCCAGCAGCGGGGATCGGGACACAGGGCGACCAGATACGCAGTATTTT,CASSGDRDTGRPDTQYF